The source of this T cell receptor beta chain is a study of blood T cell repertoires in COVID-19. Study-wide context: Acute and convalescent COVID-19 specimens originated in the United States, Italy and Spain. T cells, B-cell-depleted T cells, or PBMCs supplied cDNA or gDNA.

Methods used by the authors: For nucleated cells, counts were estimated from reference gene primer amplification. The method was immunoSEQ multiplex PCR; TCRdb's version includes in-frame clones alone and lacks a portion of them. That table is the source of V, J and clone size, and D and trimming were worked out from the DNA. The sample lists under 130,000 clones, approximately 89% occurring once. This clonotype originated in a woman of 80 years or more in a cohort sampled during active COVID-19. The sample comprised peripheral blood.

The CDR3 spells CASSIHLSGSHYEQYF. The CDR3 nucleotides read TGTGCCAGTAGTATTCACCTAAGCGGGAGTCACTACGAGCAGTACTTC. The rearrangement joins TRBV19 to TRBJ2-7; 8 nucleotides match TRBD2. V lost 3 bases and J lost 3; bases outside the gene matches: 10. Germline V lookup: CDR1 LNHDA, CDR2 SQIVND (reference sequence). The CDR3 runs 16 residues.